These 15 T cell receptor beta chains were all obtained from the same sample, sequenced in a study of cytomegalovirus exposure and HLA in healthy donors. The PCR contained 60 Vbeta and 13 Jbeta primers. Repertoires were generated with immunoSEQ multiplex PCR, while TCRdb's copy carries only in-frame clones and drops some. The repertoire includes 75,000 to 95,000 clones, over 50% of them detected once, and 3.9% sits in the top ten. Material: PBMCs. Receptor source: a man younger than 45 in good health and CMV-seronegative.

This clone was seen a few times. The chain has TRBV11-1 and TRBJ1-2; unclear D gene. Trimming cost V 1 base and J 8 bases, with 11 bases left between them. The germline gives CDR1 SGHAT, CDR2 FQDESV (reference sequence). The CDR3 extends over 13 amino acids. This CDR3 reads CASSLVAGRGYTF. The CDR3 DNA reads TGTGCCAGCAGCTTAGTAGCGGGGAGAGGCTACACCTTC.

This clone was seen only a few times. The chain carries TRBV6-6 and TRBJ2-7, with D possibly being TRBD2 (5 bases). The CDR3 has 13 amino acids. Between the trimmed V and J ends, which lost 0 bases and 3 bases, there was a span of 6 bases. Germline CDR1 MNHNY, CDR2 SVGAGI (reference sequence). The CDR3 is CASSYSGSYEQYF. The DNA for the CDR3 is TGTGCCAGCAGTTACTCTGGGAGCTACGAGCAGTACTTC.

This clone was counted a single time. The CDR3 region has the DNA TGTGCCAGCAGCCAAGATAGGAGGGGCAAAGAGACCCAGTACTTC. This gives the protein CASSQDRRGKETQYF. The rearrangement links TRBV14 to TRBJ2-5, with a possible D match to TRBD2 (6 bases). The CDR3 totals 15 residues. V dropped 0 bases and J dropped 3 bases, with 11 bases sitting between them. In germline, CDR1 is SGHDN, CDR2 FVKESK.

About this clone itself: Within the sample, other DNA sequences also encode this same CDR3. The chain recombines TRBV28 with TRBJ1-2; 11 nucleotides line up with TRBD1. This CDR3 spans 15 amino acids. Germline loops: CDR1 MDHEN, CDR2 SYDVKM. The J segment lost 4 bases and the V segment lost 5 bases, leaving 6 bases of the junction unmatched. Here the CDR3 DNA reads TGTGCCAGCAGTCCCCGGGACAGGGGGGCCTATGGCTACACCTTC. Its translation: CASSPRDRGAYGYTF.

In the case of this clone: One junction end disagrees with the germline gene, perhaps due to a read error. The chain uses TRBV7-9 and TRBJ1-3; TRBD1 agrees at 7 bases. The germline V gene has CDR1 SEHNR and CDR2 FQNEAQ (reference sequence). This CDR3 contains 12 residues. The DNA of the CDR3 is TGTTCCAGCAGTGACAGGGAGGACACCATATATTTT. It codes for CSSSDREDTIYF.

This chain uses TRBV19 with TRBJ1-6; D call uncertain. There are 16 residues in the CDR3. Trimming took 3 bases from V and 0 from J, leaving 9 bases between them. Germline V gives CDR1 LNHDA, CDR2 SQIVND (reference sequence). The CDR3, as DNA: TGTGCCAGTAGTATTGGCGGGAGCTCCTATAATTCACCCCTCCACTTT. Protein: CASSIGGSSYNSPLHF.

The chain links TRBV7-3 to TRBJ2-2; 7 nucleotides line up with TRBD1. Germline V gene data show CDR1 as SGHTA and CDR2 as FQGTGA. V lost 4 bases and J lost 6; bases outside the gene matches: 8. The CDR3 totals 15 residues. The CDR3 nucleotides are TGTGCCAGCAGCTCATCAGGGGGATCAGCCGGGGAGCTGTTTTTT. Translation: CASSSSGGSAGELFF.

V usage is TRBV19 and J usage is TRBJ2-1, with 7 bases that match TRBD2. This CDR3 region has 15 residues. The V and J ends lost 3 bases and 0 bases, in that order; junction bases with no gene match: 2. Germline V gene lookup returns CDR1 LNHDA and CDR2 SQIVND (reference sequence). The CDR3 loop is CASSMGGGSYNEQFF. The DNA for the CDR3 is TGTGCCAGTAGTATGGGGGGGGGCTCCTACAATGAGCAGTTCTTC.

The CDR3 sequence: CAIMTGGFEQYF. The CDR3 DNA follows: TGTGCCATCATGACAGGTGGCTTCGAGCAGTACTTC. The J gene is TRBJ2-7, the V gene TRBV10-3, with D perhaps matching TRBD1 (6 bases). Germline lookup yields CDR1 ENHRY and CDR2 SYGVKD. Trimming shortened V by 7 bases and J by 6 bases, and 13 bases separated the two germline ends. The CDR3 has 12 residues.

There are a few counts of this clone. J is TRBJ2-3 and V is TRBV7-2; D unclear. Germline lookup yields CDR1 SGHTA and CDR2 FQGNSA. With 3 bases removed from V and 2 bases from J, the gap between germline ends came to 12 bases. This CDR3 spans 15 amino acids. The CDR3 loop reads CASSFYALFTDTQYF. In DNA form, the CDR3 reads TGTGCCAGCAGCTTCTACGCCTTATTCACAGATACGCAGTATTTT.

This clone has a handful of counts. The chain carries TRBV7-9 and TRBJ2-1; 10 nucleotides line up with TRBD2. CDR1 is SEHNR, CDR2 FQNEAQ, per germline (reference sequence). This CDR3 is 17 amino acids long. V shed 5 bases, J shed 3 bases, and the junction held 10 bases outside the gene matches. The chain's CDR3 is CASSQPTSGRDYNEQFF. In nucleotides, the CDR3 is TGTGCCAGCAGCCAACCGACTAGCGGGCGAGACTACAATGAGCAGTTCTTC.

This clone was counted only a few times. This chain links TRBV27 with TRBJ1-5; D may be TRBD1 (5 bases). Germline-derived CDR1 and CDR2 are MNHEY and SMNVEV (reference sequence). Trimming cost V 2 bases and J 2 bases, with 13 bases left between them. CDR3 size: 16 residues. The CDR3 DNA sequence: TGTGCCAGCAGTTTAAGGAAGGGGTCTGGCAATCAGCCCCAGCATTTT. Its protein is CASSLRKGSGNQPQHF.

The rearrangement links TRBV10-3 to TRBJ2-7; 9 bases map to TRBD2. Germline V CDR1 and CDR2: ENHRY, SYGVKD. This CDR3 contains 15 residues. V lost 5 bases to trimming and J lost 3 bases; unmatched junction nucleotides: 8. The CDR3 sequence: CAISPLSGGHYEQYF. In DNA, the CDR3 is TGTGCCATCAGTCCCCTTAGCGGGGGACACTACGAGCAGTACTTC.

The gene calls are TRBV13 and TRBJ2-7, with D tentatively TRBD2 (6 bases). V dropped 3 bases and J dropped 0 bases, with 12 bases sitting between them. There are 15 residues in the CDR3. The germline V gene encodes CDR1 PRHDT and CDR2 FYEKMQ (reference sequence). The CDR3 here is CASSLGRGSSYEQYF. DNA for the CDR3: TGTGCCAGCAGCTTGGGGCGGGGAAGCTCCTACGAGCAGTACTTC.

The J gene is TRBJ2-3, the V gene TRBV9; 8 bases are a match to TRBD1. The CDR3 is 15 residues long. CDR1 is SGDLS, CDR2 YYNGEE, per germline. V dropped 3 bases and J dropped 1; count of bases not matched to a gene: 4. CDR3 protein: CASSGLQGGTDTQYF. The CDR3 bases are TGTGCCAGCAGCGGTTTACAGGGGGGCACAGATACGCAGTATTTT.